Shown below are 22 T cell receptor beta chains from a single sample sequenced in a study of monozygotic twins with inflammatory bowel disease. TCRdb re-analyzed the 5' RACE reads; it lists each CDR3 protein once, without DNA. This sample's clone table lists around 400,000 distinct CDR3 sequences. The sample consisted of blood. The receptor set was obtained from a human donor with ulcerative colitis or Crohn's disease, or a healthy co-twin of an affected twin (not recorded which).

The chain combines TRBV2 with TRBJ1-3. The CDR3 totals 14 residues. Germline V lookup: CDR1 SNHLY, CDR2 FYNNEI. This CDR3 reads CASRGDSSGNTIYF.

The chain recombines TRBV10-2 with TRBJ2-7; TCRdb names TRBD1, which stays unverified in the absence of DNA. Looked up from germline, CDR1 is WSHSY and CDR2 is SAAADI. The CDR3 has 15 residues. CDR3: CASSLVTGFTYEQYF.

The rearrangement joins TRBV2 to TRBJ1-2; lacking DNA, the TRBD1 call made by TCRdb goes unchecked. The CDR3 spans 12 residues. Germline assignment: CDR1 SNHLY and CDR2 FYNNEI. The CDR3 region is CASADSNYGYTF.

The gene calls are TRBV7-9 and TRBJ2-5; the TCRdb call, TRBD2, lacks DNA for checking. CDR3 length: 14 residues. CDR1 is SEHNR, CDR2 FQNEAQ, per germline (reference sequence). Here the CDR3 reads CASSRAREGKTQYF. Complete variable domain (other parts from reference TRBV7-9 and TRBJ2-5): DTGVSQNPRHKITKRGQNVTFRCDPISEHNRLYWYRQTLGQGPEFLTYFQNEAQLEKSRLLSDRFSAERPKGSFSTLEIQRTEQGDSAMYLCASSRAREGKTQYFGPGTRLLVL.

This chain joins TRBV7-2 and TRBJ2-1; TCRdb's D gene call, TRBD2, goes unchecked for lack of DNA. Germline V lookup: CDR1 SGHTA, CDR2 FQGNSA. The CDR3 has 17 amino acids. The CDR3 sequence: CASSDRSGLALYNEQFF.

This rearrangement joins TRBV4-3 to TRBJ2-7; TCRdb calls TRBD1, which cannot be checked without DNA. CDR3 length equals 15 residues. CDR1 and CDR2 from the germline V gene are LGHNA and YSLEER. The CDR3: CASSLRQGAAYEQYF.

The V gene is TRBV20-1, the J gene TRBJ2-5; TCRdb reports TRBD2, a call that lacks DNA to check it against. The CDR3 has 16 amino acids. CDR1 and CDR2 (germline): DFQATT, SNEGSKA (reference sequence). The CDR3 sequence is CSARDLRLAGVKTQYF.

The chain combines TRBV29-1 with TRBJ2-5; TCRdb picks TRBD1, but there is no DNA to check that call. The germline V gene encodes CDR1 SQVTM and CDR2 ANQGSEA. CDR3 length equals 15 residues. The CDR3 sequence is CSVRTGTARGETQYF. The variable domain in full, with the rest retrieved from reference TRBV29-1 and TRBJ2-5, is SAVISQKPSRDICQRGTSLTIQCQVDSQVTMMFWYRQQPGQSLTLIATANQGSEATYESGFVIDKFPISRPNLTFSTLTVSNMSPEDSSIYLCSVRTGTARGETQYFGPGTRLLVL.

The CDR3 protein is CASSLGWEDNEQFF. The rearrangement uses TRBV27 and TRBJ2-1. This CDR3 comprises 14 residues. Germline V CDR1 and CDR2: MNHEY, SMNVEV (reference sequence).

The chain uses TRBV5-1 and TRBJ1-2; TCRdb calls TRBD1, which cannot be checked without DNA. Germline-derived CDR1 and CDR2 are SGHRS and YFSETQ. The CDR3 totals 16 residues. The CDR3 sequence is CASSSYQTGDNYGYTF. Drawing the rest from reference TRBV5-1 and TRBJ1-2, the complete variable domain is KAGVTQTPRYLIKTRGQQVTLSCSPISGHRSVSWYQQTPGQGLQFLFEYFSETQRNKGNFPGRFSGRQFSNSRSEMNVSTLELGDSALYLCASSSYQTGDNYGYTFGSGTRLTVV.

The chain carries TRBV4-3 and TRBJ2-2. The CDR3 runs 14 residues. CDR1 and CDR2 (germline): LGHNA, YSLEER. The CDR3 region is CASSQDLSQSGLFF.

J is TRBJ1-4 and V is TRBV19; no DNA is available, so the TRBD1 call from TCRdb remains unchecked. Germline V gene data show CDR1 as LNHDA and CDR2 as SQIVND (reference sequence). This CDR3 contains 12 residues. CDR3 loop: CAAGTGEEKLFF.

The chain is built from TRBV12-3 or TRBV12-4 and TRBJ1-5; TCRdb names TRBD1, which stays unverified in the absence of DNA. This CDR3 contains 17 residues. CDR3 sequence: CASSLGPGQLGNQPQHF.

This sequence joins TRBV15 and TRBJ2-1; there is no DNA to check the TCRdb D call of TRBD1. The germline V gene encodes CDR1 LNHNV and CDR2 YYDKDF (reference sequence). CDR3 length: 12 amino acids. Here the CDR3 reads CATSRDYGAQFF.

The V call is TRBV4-2, the J call TRBJ2-1; without DNA, the TCRdb call of TRBD1 cannot be checked. The CDR3 is made up of 17 amino acids. CDR1 and CDR2 from the germline V gene are LGHNA and YNFKEQ. CDR3 in amino acids: CASSLLGQGSVLNEQFF.

This chain joins TRBV5-1 and TRBJ2-4. CDR3 size: 16 residues. The germline V gene has CDR1 SGHRS and CDR2 YFSETQ. CDR3 sequence: CASSLEGRLAKNIQYF.

The chain couples TRBV9 to TRBJ1-2; as DNA is missing, the TRBD1 call by TCRdb cannot be tested. The CDR3 extends over 13 amino acids. CDR1 and CDR2 from the germline V gene are SGDLS and YYNGEE. This CDR3 reads CASSDRGQNGYTF.

The rearrangement uses TRBV5-1 and TRBJ1-1. Germline assignment: CDR1 SGHRS and CDR2 YFSETQ. The CDR3 sequence is 12 residues long. The CDR3: CASRGGDPEAFF.

The chain recombines TRBV7-2 with TRBJ1-1; TCRdb designates TRBD1, a call that cannot be tested without DNA. Germline-derived CDR1 and CDR2 are SGHTA and FQGNSA. The CDR3 totals 16 residues. The CDR3: CASSLAGSGGRVEAFF.

The V and J genes are TRBV7-9 and TRBJ2-7; the D gene TCRdb calls, TRBD2, cannot be checked with no DNA. This CDR3 has 12 residues. Looked up from germline, CDR1 is SEHNR and CDR2 is FQNEAQ (reference sequence). This chain's CDR3 is CASSLLPAEQYF.

This chain uses TRBV7-9 with TRBJ2-3; TCRdb outputs TRBD2, but without DNA this stays unchecked. CDR3 length: 14 amino acids. Germline-derived CDR1 and CDR2 are SEHNR and FQNEAQ (reference sequence). CDR3 protein: CASSFGTRRDTQYF.

This rearrangement joins TRBV23-1 to TRBJ2-6; without DNA, the TCRdb call of TRBD2 cannot be checked. TRBV23-1 is an ORF; its function is uncertain. The CDR3 is made up of 17 amino acids. The chain's CDR3 is CASSRPSGSSGANVLTF.